These 27 T cell receptor beta chains originate from one sample sequenced in a study of molecular identifiers for immune sequencing clone quantification. MiXCR, run by TCRdb on the PCR reads, gives a single entry per CDR3 protein. The profile shows roughly 86,000 distinct CDR3 sequences, about 20% of them singletons. Sequencing was carried out using naive CD8+ T cells from blood, with Jurkat cell RNA spiked in. Noted subset: FACS-sorted CD8+CD4-CCR7+CD45RA+ naive T cells. Receptors were obtained from a human donor in good health. Some libraries in this study had Jurkat cell RNA spiked in.

At least ten counts were recorded for this clonotype. The J gene is TRBJ2-3, the V gene TRBV13, with 12 bases aligning to TRBD2. CDR1 is PRHDT and CDR2 is FYEKMQ in the germline V gene (reference sequence). V was clipped by 1 base and J by 3 bases; unmatched bases: 5. The CDR3 covers 17 residues. The CDR3 nucleotides are TGTGCCAGCAGCTTAGCTAGCGGGGGGGCTAGTACAGATACGCAGTATTTT. This translates into CASSLASGGASTDTQYF.

To note about this clonotype: This could be a read error, since a much larger clone is one nucleotide away. This chain joins TRBV2 and TRBJ2-1; D may be TRBD1 or TRBD2 (7 bases each). CDR3 size: 15 residues. Trimming cost V 11 bases and J 8 bases, with 25 bases left between them. Germline V lookup: CDR1 SNHLY, CDR2 FYNNEI. As DNA, the CDR3 is TGTGCCCGCAAGGGGGCGGGAGAGGGTCGTTATGAGCAGTTCTTC. It is translated as CARKGAGEGRYEQFF. The complete variable domain, with remaining parts taken from reference TRBV2 and TRBJ2-1, reads EPEVTQTPSHQVTQMGQEVILRCVPISNHLYFYWYRQILGQKVEFLVSFYNNEISEKSEIFDDQFSVERPDGSNFTLKIRSTKLEDSAMYFCARKGAGEGRYEQFFGPGTRLTVL.

The chain employs TRBV20-1 and TRBJ2-3, with no clear D. Per germline, CDR1 DFQATT and CDR2 SNEGSKA (reference sequence). V lost 0 bases, J lost 2 bases, and 15 bases lay in between. The CDR3 runs 16 residues. CDR3 sequence (DNA): TGCAGTGCTAGAGATCCGACTGCCACTTTCACAGATACGCAGTATTTT. It translates to CSARDPTATFTDTQYF.

Concerning this clonotype: A much larger clone lies a single base off, so this may be a read error. The gene calls are TRBV6-1 and TRBJ2-7; D is unresolved. The CDR3 has 15 amino acids. The germline CDR1 and CDR2 sequences are MNHNS and SASEGT. This CDR3 reads CASSEALQVAYERYF. Written as DNA, the CDR3 is TGTGCCAGCAGTGAAGCGCTTCAGGTAGCCTACGAGCGGTACTTC.

This clonotype was counted ten times or more. CDR3 amino acids: CASSLAPTGYGWEKLFF. The CDR3 bases are TGTGCCAGCAGCTTAGCACCGACAGGGTATGGATGGGAAAAACTGTTTTTT. The V gene is TRBV13, the J gene TRBJ1-4, with 7 positions matching TRBD1. The CDR3 has 17 amino acids. V shed 1 base, J shed 8 bases, and the junction held 13 bases outside the gene matches. Looked up from germline, CDR1 is PRHDT and CDR2 is FYEKMQ (reference sequence).

This clonotype was recorded at least ten times. The V call is TRBV10-2, the J call TRBJ1-3, with D possibly TRBD1 on 6 matching bases. Trimming cost V 4 bases and J 1 base, with 8 bases left between them. The CDR3 has 14 residues. Per the germline V gene, CDR1 is WSHSY and CDR2 is SAAADI. For the CDR3, the DNA is TGCGCCAGCAGTGGGGACATATCTGGAAACACCATATATTTT. It encodes CASSGDISGNTIYF.

The V gene is TRBV4-1, the J gene TRBJ1-2; D call uncertain. V shed 2 bases and J shed 8 bases, with 12 bases lying between them. This CDR3 region has 13 residues. CDR1 and CDR2 (germline): MGHRA, YSYEKL. The CDR3 DNA reads TGCGCCAGCAGCCAACTCACCGACAACGGCTACACCTTC. Amino acid sequence: CASSQLTDNGYTF.

Note on this clonotype: A read error may produce the germline difference seen at one junction end. The chain carries TRBV6-5 and TRBJ2-3; D perhaps matches TRBD2 (6 bases). Germline V gene lookup returns CDR1 MNHEY and CDR2 SVGAGI. The CDR3 consists of 15 residues. Written as DNA, the CDR3 is TGTGCCAGCACCCGACCAGCGGGTGGCACAGATACGCAATATTTT. Translating it yields CASTRPAGGTDTQYF.

Remarks on this clonotype: Its ends do not fully match the called genes, so a read error is possible. V and J are TRBV6-2 or TRBV6-3 and TRBJ2-2; 7 nucleotides line up with TRBD1. CDR1 is MNHEY and CDR2 is SVGEGT in the germline V gene. The CDR3 runs 16 residues. The CDR3: CASSPRDSLNTGELLF. The DNA for the CDR3 is TGTGCCAGCAGCCCACGGGACAGTCTTAACACCGGGGAGCTGCTTTTT.

This clonotype came up many times. The rearrangement links TRBV19 to TRBJ2-4; TRBD1 matches at 8 bases. V lost 3 bases, J lost 5 bases, and 12 bases stayed unmatched. The CDR3 runs 17 residues. The V gene's germline CDR1 is LNHDA and CDR2 SQIVND (reference sequence). The CDR3 is CASSMQGALAAENIQYF. The DNA of the CDR3 is TGTGCCAGTAGTATGCAGGGGGCCTTAGCGGCGGAAAACATTCAGTACTTC. Filled out from reference TRBV19 and TRBJ2-4, the complete variable domain reads DGGITQSPKYLFRKEGQNVTLSCEQNLNHDAMYWYRQDPGQGLRLIYYSQIVNDFQKGDIAEGYSVSREKKESFPLTVTSAQKNPTAFYLCASSMQGALAAENIQYFGAGTRLSVL.

This clonotype showed up many times. J is TRBJ2-3 and V is TRBV5-5; a possible D gene is TRBD1 (6 bases). Between the trimmed V and J ends, which lost 4 bases and 3 bases, there was a span of 15 bases. The CDR3 has 15 amino acids. Germline V CDR1 and CDR2: SGHKS, YYEKEE (reference sequence). The CDR3 here is CASSPWGLGTDTQYF. Here the CDR3 DNA reads TGTGCCAGCAGCCCCTGGGGGCTGGGGACAGATACGCAGTATTTT.

This rearrangement joins TRBV4-3 to TRBJ2-7; the match to TRBD1 covers 9 bases. The V segment lost 5 bases and the J segment 1 base; nucleotides outside the gene matches: 9. The CDR3 sequence is 16 residues long. Germline V gene sequence: CDR1 LGHNA, CDR2 YSLEER. Here the CDR3 reads CASSYNRDRESYEQYF. The CDR3 DNA follows: TGCGCCAGCAGCTACAACCGGGACAGGGAATCCTACGAGCAGTACTTC.

This clonotype was detected ten times or more. This chain links TRBV12-3 or TRBV12-4 with TRBJ2-6; D tentatively fits TRBD1 or TRBD2 (6 bases each). V was cut by 7 bases and J by 1 base, with 20 bases left in between. This CDR3 has 18 residues. The CDR3 DNA reads TGTGCCAGCATAGGGGGAGAGGGGGGACCTTCTGGGGCCAACGTCCTGACTTTC. It codes for CASIGGEGGPSGANVLTF.

At least ten counts were recorded for this clonotype. The J gene is TRBJ2-1, the V gene TRBV20-1, with D possibly matching TRBD2 (5 bases). This CDR3 comprises 15 residues. The germline CDR1 and CDR2 sequences are DFQATT and SNEGSKA (reference sequence). Trimming removed 0 bases from V and 6 bases from J, with 15 bases in between. The CDR3 loop reads CSARDRDMVGNEQFF. DNA of the CDR3: TGCAGTGCTAGAGATCGGGATATGGTTGGCAATGAGCAGTTCTTC.

This clonotype has ten or more counts. The chain is built from TRBV7-9 and TRBJ1-3; D is unclear. This CDR3 is built from 12 residues. Between the trimmed V and J ends, which lost 5 bases and 5 bases, there was a span of 7 bases. The germline V gene encodes CDR1 SEHNR and CDR2 FQNEAQ (reference sequence). CDR3: CASSQDRNTIYF. CDR3 DNA: TGTGCCAGCAGCCAGGACCGAAACACCATATATTTT.

Ten or more counts support this clonotype. The rearrangement links TRBV20-1 to TRBJ2-3; TRBD1 matches at 8 bases. Per the germline V gene, CDR1 is DFQATT and CDR2 is SNEGSKA (reference sequence). CDR3 length equals 14 residues. V lost 6 bases to trimming and J lost 3 bases; unmatched junction nucleotides: 8. The chain's CDR3 is CSARTGPGTDTQYF. CDR3 nucleotide sequence: TGCAGTGCCCGGACAGGGCCGGGAACAGATACGCAGTATTTT.

A word on this clonotype: The final CDR3 position lacks the conserved phenylalanine or tryptophan, pointing to a likely read error. The chain links TRBV5-6 to TRBJ2-5; D not resolved. The germline V and J ends were trimmed by 0 bases and 4 bases, with 7 bases remaining between them. CDR3 length: 13 residues. Germline CDR1 reads SGHDT; CDR2 reads YYEEEE. The CDR3 DNA reads TGTGCCAGCAGCTTGGCGTCCAGAGAGACCCAGTACCTC. Protein sequence: CASSLASRETQYL.

On this clonotype itself: A much more abundant neighbour one base away suggests this may be a read error. V usage is TRBV12-3 or TRBV12-4 and J usage is TRBJ2-4; D gene unclear. V was shortened by 6 bases and J by 4 bases, with 13 bases between the two germline ends. This CDR3 has 14 residues. Here the CDR3 DNA reads TGTGCCAGCAGGTTGCTGAGCAGTAAAAACATTCAGTACTTC. The encoded protein is CASRLLSSKNIQYF.

This clonotype was seen ten or more times. CDR3 DNA sequence: TGTGCCAGCAGTCCTCTAGCGGGAGCTTCCTACAATGAGCAGTTCTTC. Residues: CASSPLAGASYNEQFF. V is TRBV28 and J is TRBJ2-1; 10 bases are shared with TRBD2. V was clipped by 5 bases and J by 1 base; unmatched bases: 5. The CDR3 covers 16 residues. Looked up from germline, CDR1 is MDHEN and CDR2 is SYDVKM.

This clonotype was detected many times. This rearrangement joins TRBV5-5 to TRBJ2-7, with D possibly TRBD2 on 6 matching bases. The CDR3 consists of 15 residues. The germline CDR1 and CDR2 sequences are SGHKS and YYEKEE (reference sequence). The V and J ends lost 7 bases and 2 bases respectively, with 19 bases between them. The CDR3 nucleotides are TGTGCCAGCTGCCTCGGGGACTCTAAGCCCTACGAGCAGTACTTC. This sequence encodes CASCLGDSKPYEQYF.

A note on this clonotype: A read error may explain this, as a much larger clone is one base away. Likely a read error: the CDR3 ends without its conserved phenylalanine or tryptophan. This rearrangement joins TRBV7-2 to TRBJ1-6; 7 nucleotides line up with TRBD1. Per the germline V gene, CDR1 is SGHTA and CDR2 is FQGNSA. This CDR3 has 17 amino acids. V lost 5 bases, J lost 6 bases, and 13 bases stayed unmatched. The CDR3 DNA reads TGTGCCAGCAGCCCACACCCCACGGGACAGACTAATTCACCCCTCCACTCT. It specifies CASSPHPTGQTNSPLHS.

In its sample, this clonotype was seen many times. The chain has TRBV29-1 and TRBJ1-6; D is possibly TRBD1 (6 bases). This CDR3 contains 14 residues. CDR1 is SQVTM and CDR2 is ANQGSEA in the germline V gene. Trimming shortened V by 7 bases and J by 7 bases, and 17 bases separated the two germline ends. This CDR3 is CSARTGLGNSPLHF. The CDR3 DNA reads TGCAGCGCAAGAACAGGGTTGGGGAATTCACCCCTCCACTTT.

For this clonotype: Since a much larger clone is just one base distant, this may be a read error. V usage is TRBV20-1 and J usage is TRBJ2-5; D may be TRBD2 (5 bases). Looked up from germline, CDR1 is DFQATT and CDR2 is SNEGSKA (reference sequence). Trimming took off 7 bases at V and 1 base at J, with 16 bases between the two ends. The CDR3 loop spans 14 amino acids. The CDR3 coding sequence is TGCAGTGGAGAACTCGGGGAGTGCCAAGAGACCCAGTACTTC. Translation: CSGELGECQETQYF.

Points on this clonotype: The junction shows a germline mismatch at one end, possibly a read error. This chain connects TRBV20-1 to TRBJ1-1; TRBD1 agrees at 7 bases. The CDR3 consists of 16 residues. Germline CDR1 DFQATT, CDR2 SNEGSKA (reference sequence). CDR3 region: CNARESATGHITAAFF. The CDR3, as DNA: TGCAATGCTAGAGAATCGGCGACAGGGCACATCACTGCAGCTTTCTTT.

Worth noting for this clonotype: It may be a read error: a sequence one base away is much more abundant. J is TRBJ2-7 and V is TRBV3-1; D gene uncertain. Germline CDR1 LGHDT, CDR2 YNNKEL (reference sequence). The V end lost 1 base, the J end lost 0 bases, and 13 bases lay between the germline ends. CDR3 size: 16 residues. CDR3 in DNA: TGTGCCAGCAGCCAAGTGTCCCGAATGGGCTCCTACGAGCAGTACTTC. Its translation is CASSQVSRMGSYEQYF.

This clonotype was seen many times. This chain connects TRBV30 to TRBJ2-1, with 8 bases lining up with TRBD1. Germline V gene lookup returns CDR1 GTSNPN and CDR2 SVGIG (reference sequence). The CDR3 extends over 13 amino acids. V was pared by 5 bases and J by 5 bases, with 5 bases of the junction left unmatched. CDR3 amino acids: CAWDRGLNNEQFF. CDR3 sequence (DNA): TGTGCCTGGGACAGGGGCCTTAACAATGAGCAGTTCTTC.

This clonotype was found many times. J is TRBJ2-5 and V is TRBV16; TRBD2 agrees at 12 bases. With 0 bases clipped from V and 1 base from J, the junction kept 6 bases outside the gene matches. Germline V gene data show CDR1 as KGHSY and CDR2 as FQNENV. The CDR3 has 18 amino acids. CDR3 in DNA: TGTGCCAGCAGCCAATCTTTACTAGCGGGAGGCTTCCAAGAGACCCAGTACTTC. Translated, it gives CASSQSLLAGGFQETQYF.